One sample yielded the 17 T cell receptor beta chains listed below, sequenced in a study of blood T cell repertoires in COVID-19. Profiled with immunoSEQ multiplex PCR; TCRdb holds only in-frame clones, not every one. The repertoire includes approximately 88,000 clones, roughly 90% of them detected once, and around 14% sits in the top ten. Sequencing input: peripheral blood. These receptor sequences come from a male donor with acute or convalescent COVID-19.

The chain employs TRBV19 and TRBJ1-1; 7 positions agree with TRBD1. Trimming removed 6 bases from V and 0 bases from J; junction bases left unmatched: 1. The CDR3 totals 13 residues. Germline CDR1 LNHDA, CDR2 SQIVND (reference sequence). CDR3 amino acids: CASRGQLNTEAFF. The CDR3 nucleotides are TGTGCCAGTAGGGGACAGTTGAACACTGAAGCTTTCTTT.

This clone was seen only once. The DNA of the CDR3 is TGCGCCAGCAGCTACCAGACAGGGACATACAATGAGCAGTTCTTC. Translation gives CASSYQTGTYNEQFF. V and J are TRBV5-1 and TRBJ2-1; 7 nucleotides match TRBD1. This CDR3 contains 15 residues. The V segment lost 3 bases and the J segment 4 bases; nucleotides outside the gene matches: 7. Germline V lookup: CDR1 SGHRS, CDR2 YFSETQ.

The V gene is TRBV6-6, the J gene TRBJ1-2; a possible D gene is TRBD1 (6 bases). Germline CDR1 MNHNY, CDR2 SVGAGI (reference sequence). V gave up 5 bases and J gave up 2 bases, with 12 bases separating them. There are 14 residues in the CDR3. This CDR3 is CASSPTTGNYGYTF. Written as DNA, the CDR3 is TGTGCCAGCAGTCCAACTACAGGGAACTATGGCTACACCTTC.

The chain links TRBV30 to TRBJ1-1; D may be TRBD1 (5 bases). Trimming stripped 2 bases from V and 4 bases from J, with 11 bases between. CDR3 size: 13 residues. CDR1 and CDR2 from the germline V gene are GTSNPN and SVGIG (reference sequence). The CDR3 region is CAWSRGGSTEAFF. DNA of the CDR3: TGTGCCTGGAGTCGGGGGGGAAGCACTGAAGCTTTCTTT.

The table lists this clone with a count of one. The chain is built from TRBV30 and TRBJ1-6, with D tentatively TRBD1 (6 bases). In germline, CDR1 is GTSNPN, CDR2 SVGIG (reference sequence). V shed 2 bases and J shed 0 bases, with 8 bases lying between them. CDR3 length: 15 amino acids. The CDR3 DNA reads as TGTGCCTGGAGTCAGGGGAGCTCCTATAATTCACCCCTCCACTTT. This encodes CAWSQGSSYNSPLHF. Full variable domain (rest looked up from reference TRBV30 and TRBJ1-6): SQTIHQWPATLVQPVGSPLSLECTVEGTSNPNLYWYRQAAGRGLQLLFYSVGIGQISSEVPQNLSASRPQDRQFILSSKKLLLSDSGFYLCAWSQGSSYNSPLHFGNGTRLTVT.

The chain carries TRBV21-1 and TRBJ1-4; TRBD1 was called by the table and not checked on the DNA. TRBV21-1 is a pseudogene. This CDR3 is 17 amino acids long. CDR3 nucleotides: TGTGCCAGCAGCAAACTCCGGACAGGGGGCACTAATGAAAAACTGTTTTTT. Translating it yields CASSKLRTGGTNEKLFF.

This chain joins TRBV19 and TRBJ2-1; 7 bases are a match to TRBD2. Germline V gene sequence: CDR1 LNHDA, CDR2 SQIVND (reference sequence). The CDR3 covers 12 residues. Unmatched junction bases numbered 5, after V lost 7 bases and J lost 8 bases. CDR3 in amino acids: CASNFGGDEQFF. For the CDR3, the DNA is TGTGCCAGTAACTTTGGGGGGGATGAGCAGTTCTTC.

This chain joins TRBV30 and TRBJ1-6; 7 bases fit TRBD1. The CDR3 contains 13 residues. Losses at the gene ends were 4 bases for V and 7 bases for J; bases not matched to a gene: 4. Per germline, CDR1 GTSNPN and CDR2 SVGIG (reference sequence). The CDR3 region is CAWTGGNNSPLHF. The CDR3 DNA reads TGTGCCTGGACAGGGGGGAACAATTCACCCCTCCACTTT.

This clone came up once. V is TRBV7-2 and J is TRBJ2-1, with 9 bases identical to TRBD2. V shed 1 base and J 1 base; nucleotides not matched to a gene: 2. This CDR3 is built from 16 residues. CDR1 SGHTA and CDR2 FQGNSA come from the germline V gene. The CDR3 here is CASSLVTSGSYNEQFF. CDR3 in DNA: TGTGCCAGCAGCTTAGTGACTAGCGGATCCTACAATGAGCAGTTCTTC.

This clone was recorded once. This sequence joins TRBV9 and TRBJ1-4; TRBD1 aligns across 9 bases. Germline V lookup: CDR1 SGDLS, CDR2 YYNGEE. CDR3 length equals 18 residues. V dropped 3 bases and J dropped 7; count of bases not matched to a gene: 16. The CDR3 nucleotides read TGTGCCAGCAGCGCCCCCTCCGGGACAGGGTTAAGCGGTGAAAAACTGTTTTTT. Its protein is CASSAPSGTGLSGEKLFF.

The chain links TRBV5-1 to TRBJ1-5; TRBD1 is a possible D gene (5 bases). The V gene lost 0 bases and the J gene lost 4 bases, with 14 bases spanning the gap. CDR3 size: 16 residues. The V gene's germline CDR1 is SGHRS and CDR2 YFSETQ. The CDR3 nucleotides read TGCGCCAGCAGCTTGGATTCGGGGGTCGGGAATCAGCCCCAGCATTTT. It specifies CASSLDSGVGNQPQHF.

This clone was seen once. This chain joins TRBV6-5 and TRBJ1-2; the match to TRBD1 covers 9 bases. Losses at the gene ends were 6 bases for V and 6 bases for J; bases not matched to a gene: 11. Per the germline V gene, CDR1 is MNHEY and CDR2 is SVGAGI. The CDR3 sequence is 15 residues long. Here the CDR3 reads CASRPHRDRDHGYTF. The DNA for the CDR3 is TGTGCCAGCAGACCGCACCGGGACAGGGACCATGGCTACACCTTC.

The V and J genes are TRBV3-1 (or the pseudogene TRBV3-2) and TRBJ2-7; a possible D gene is TRBD2 (6 bases). The germline V and J ends were trimmed by 1 base and 7 bases, with 11 bases remaining between them. This CDR3 has 13 residues. Germline loops: CDR1 LGHDT, CDR2 YNNKEL (reference sequence). CDR3 DNA sequence: TGTGCCAGCAGCCAAGCGGTGGCGGGGGAGCAGTACTTC. Its translation is CASSQAVAGEQYF.

Note on this clone: The same CDR3 is also encoded by other DNA sequences in this sample. Here the CDR3 DNA reads TGTGCCAGCAGTAGTGGGACAGGGGTTCAGCCCCAGCATTTT. The encoded protein is CASSSGTGVQPQHF. J is TRBJ1-5 and V is TRBV28; TRBD1 matches 10 bases. The CDR3 is made up of 14 amino acids. In germline, CDR1 is MDHEN, CDR2 SYDVKM. Trimming at V came to 5 bases and at J to 6 bases, leaving 4 bases not matched to a gene.

The sample holds one count of this clone. The J gene is TRBJ2-7, the V gene TRBV5-1; D may be TRBD1 (6 bases). This CDR3 comprises 14 residues. Trimming took 1 base from V and 2 from J, leaving 10 bases between them. Germline V gene lookup returns CDR1 SGHRS and CDR2 YFSETQ. The CDR3 here is CASSLHQGPYEQYF. The CDR3 DNA reads as TGCGCCAGCAGCTTGCACCAGGGGCCCTACGAGCAGTACTTC.

The chain employs TRBV27 and TRBJ2-7, with D hard to call. The CDR3 length is 20 residues. Looked up from germline, CDR1 is MNHEY and CDR2 is SMNVEV (reference sequence). Trimming shortened V by 0 bases and J by 7 bases, and 31 bases separated the two germline ends. The CDR3 region is CASSLSPLPLVESRLKEQYF. The CDR3 DNA follows: TGTGCCAGCAGTTTATCACCCCTCCCCCTAGTTGAGAGCCGGCTGAAGGAGCAGTACTTC.

V gene TRBV6-1 combines with J gene TRBJ1-1, with TRBD1 identical over 12 bases. V dropped 2 bases and J dropped 0; count of bases not matched to a gene: 4. The CDR3 has 17 residues. The V gene's germline CDR1 is MNHNS and CDR2 SASEGT. The CDR3 region has the DNA TGTGCCAGCAGTGAAAGGGGACAGGGGGCGATGAACACTGAAGCTTTCTTT. Amino acid sequence: CASSERGQGAMNTEAFF.